The subject of this entry is one T cell receptor beta chain. Data came from immunoSEQ multiplex PCR; TCRdb stores just in-frame clones and leaves some out. The top ten hold 11% of the sample, which has around 130,000 clones, 85% to 90% seen once. The data stem from a study of blood T cell repertoires in COVID-19. Study information: The study drew acute and convalescent COVID-19 samples from the United States, Italy and Spain. The analysed material was cDNA or gDNA that came from T cells, B-cell-depleted T cells, or PBMCs.

The germline V and J ends were trimmed by 5 bases and 5 bases, with 9 bases remaining between them. Germline CDR1 and CDR2: SGHNT and YYREEE (reference sequence). The CDR3 is made up of 12 amino acids. The sequencing sample was made of peripheral blood. The rearrangement links TRBV5-4 to TRBJ2-3, with D perhaps matching TRBD1 (6 bases). This clonotype was sampled from a woman at least 80 years old with acute or convalescent COVID-19. CDR3 residues: CASSPGEDTQYF. The CDR3 nucleotides are TGTGCCAGCAGTCCAGGGGAAGATACGCAGTATTTT.